There are a few counts of the clone carrying this TCR beta chain. Its antigen remains unknown. The sample holds other DNA sequences that translate to the same CDR3. Trimming removed 0 bases at V and 4 bases at J, with 4 bases between. Germline CDR1 GTSNPN, CDR2 SVGIG (reference sequence). The CDR3 extends over 12 amino acids. Assay: immunoSEQ multiplex PCR; the TCRdb copy retains only in-frame clones and omits some. The data contain roughly 53,000 clones, 60% to 80% of them singletons. The data belong to a study of T cell clones after liver transplantation. About the research overall: TCRbeta sequencing after a pre-transplant mixed lymphocyte reaction identified graft-donor-reactive clones, later tracked in post-transplant blood. Samples came pre-transplant, pre-randomization before withdrawal, and post-randomization after withdrawal ended.

Study results and caveats: The donor-reactive repertoire was only partly measurable in a couple of subjects, lacking donor cells.

The sequence derives from a human patient who received a liver transplant. Some of the T cells may derive from the graft donor. This chain joins TRBV30 and TRBJ1-3; no reliable D call. The sample consisted of CD4+ T cells from blood, taken at the 22-month timepoint. CDR3 coding DNA: TGTGCCTGGAGTGTAGGAGGAAACACCATATATTTT. Its translation is CAWSVGGNTIYF.